This record covers a single T cell receptor (beta chain). The data stem from a study of blood T cell repertoires in COVID-19. Study as a whole: Researchers got acute and convalescent COVID-19 samples from the United States, Italy and Spain.

Original processing methods: Amplified reference gene primers provided the basis for estimating nucleated cell counts. Repertoires were generated with immunoSEQ multiplex PCR, while TCRdb's copy carries only in-frame clones and drops some. V and J calls and clone size follow that table, whereas D and trimming were derived from the DNA. The sample has about 440,000 clones, 80% to 95% seen once. Germline-derived CDR1 and CDR2 are MNHEY and SMNVEV (reference sequence). Trimming removed 9 bases from V and 3 bases from J, with 15 bases in between. The CDR3 has 15 amino acids. The age range of participants was about 18 to 89 years, with residence in about two dozen US areas. Researchers sorted participants into cohorts using their self-reported clinical history.

The receptor was isolated from a man in his late teens or twenties who had recovered from COVID-19. Material: PBMCs or T cells enriched from blood (not recorded which). V gene TRBV27 combines with J gene TRBJ1-6, with a tentative D call TRBD1 (6 bases). The CDR3 loop reads CASREGQIYNSPLHF. The CDR3 DNA reads as TGTGCCAGTCGAGAGGGACAAATCTATAATTCACCCCTCCACTTT.